Listed here are 25 T cell receptor beta chains from one sample, sequenced in a study of blood T cells in healthy people across ages. A sample-barcoded 5' primer and a J-beta primer mix were used in a second PCR of roughly 7 to 12 cycles. TCRdb re-called the 5' RACE reads through MiXCR, storing one row per CDR3 protein. The repertoire consists of some 900,000 distinct CDR3 sequences, with roughly 48% occurring once and the leading ten covering 13%. Sample: blood. The receptors come from a man aged 30-40 years in good health.

This clonotype was recorded a few times. The chain links TRBV10-3 to TRBJ2-3; 9 bases line up with TRBD2. This CDR3 region has 14 residues. J was trimmed by 2 bases and V by 5 bases; bases with no gene match: 2. Germline V lookup: CDR1 ENHRY, CDR2 SYGVKD. Written as DNA, the CDR3 is TGTGCCATCAGTTTAGCGGGGGACACAGATACGCAGTATTTT. This encodes CAISLAGDTDTQYF.

Only a few counts were recorded for this clonotype. The chain recombines TRBV28 with TRBJ2-3; TRBD2 matches at 10 bases. Germline assignment: CDR1 MDHEN and CDR2 SYDVKM. The J segment lost 5 bases and the V segment lost 5 bases, leaving 13 bases of the junction unmatched. The CDR3 consists of 17 residues. CDR3 bases: TGTGCCAGCAGTCCACCGACTAGCGGGCTGTGGGGAGATACGCAGTATTTT. It yields the protein CASSPPTSGLWGDTQYF. The whole variable domain, remainder taken from reference TRBV28 and TRBJ2-3, is DVKVTQSSRYLVKRTGEKVFLECVQDMDHENMFWYRQDPGLGLRLIYFSYDVKMKEKGDIPEGYSVSREKKERFSLILESASTNQTSMYLCASSPPTSGLWGDTQYFGPGTRLTVL.

V and J are TRBV27 and TRBJ2-3, with D perhaps TRBD2 (5 bases). This CDR3 is built from 20 residues. Trimming removed 3 bases at V and 0 bases at J, with 25 bases between. Germline V gene data show CDR1 as MNHEY and CDR2 as SMNVEV (reference sequence). The CDR3 region is CASSFEGSSSWTASTDTQYF. For the CDR3, the DNA is TGTGCCAGCAGTTTCGAGGGTAGTAGTTCGTGGACCGCTAGCACAGATACGCAGTATTTT.

A few counts support this clonotype. This chain connects TRBV11-1 to TRBJ2-3; 9 bases agree with TRBD1. CDR3 length: 21 residues. J gave up 2 bases and V 5 bases, and 23 bases lay outside the gene matches. The germline CDR1 and CDR2 sequences are SGHAT and FQDESV (reference sequence). Here the CDR3 DNA reads TGTGCCAGCAGCCATCCTACTCAAACAGGGGGCATCGGGTCCAACACAGATACGCAGTATTTT. Protein product: CASSHPTQTGGIGSNTDTQYF.

The chain uses TRBV20-1 and TRBJ1-1; 12 nucleotides line up with TRBD1. V gave up 6 bases and J gave up 5 bases; unmatched junction bases: 10. The length of the CDR3 is 15 residues. Germline V CDR1 and CDR2: DFQATT, SNEGSKA (reference sequence). CDR3 sequence: CSAGRDRGRRTEAFF. The CDR3 DNA sequence: TGCAGTGCCGGCCGGGACAGGGGGCGCAGGACTGAAGCTTTCTTT.

The gene calls are TRBV20-1 and TRBJ1-6, with no clear D. V was pared by 6 bases and J by 5 bases, with 14 bases between. CDR1 is DFQATT, CDR2 SNEGSKA, per germline (reference sequence). The CDR3 is 14 residues long. The CDR3 sequence: CSAPDGGNNSPLHF. DNA for the CDR3: TGCAGTGCCCCGGACGGCGGAAATAATTCACCCCTCCACTTT.

The chain employs TRBV10-3 and TRBJ2-7; D not certain. V was cut by 2 bases and J by 2 bases, with 13 bases left in between. CDR3 length: 15 residues. From germline, CDR1 is ENHRY and CDR2 SYGVKD. The CDR3 sequence is CAISEIKRDAYEQYF. The CDR3 nucleotides are TGTGCCATCAGTGAGATTAAACGCGACGCCTACGAGCAGTACTTC.

This clonotype was detected only a few times. This sequence joins TRBV10-3 and TRBJ2-1; D possibly corresponds to TRBD2 (6 bases). The CDR3 runs 12 residues. The ends were cut back, 11 bases at V and 6 bases at J, with 14 bases in the middle. From germline, CDR1 is ENHRY and CDR2 SYGVKD. CDR3 amino acids: CAVSGVINEQFF. The CDR3 DNA follows: TGTGCCGTTAGCGGAGTTATCAATGAGCAGTTCTTC.

This clonotype has a handful of counts. The chain uses TRBV12-3 or TRBV12-4 and TRBJ2-3; 7 bases align to TRBD2. The length of the CDR3 is 15 residues. V lost 5 bases and J lost 3; bases outside the gene matches: 8. In nucleotides, the CDR3 is TGTGCCAGCAGTCTGGGGACTACCGGTACAGATACGCAGTATTTT. This gives the protein CASSLGTTGTDTQYF.

On this clonotype: Compared with germline, one end of the junction differs, possibly owing to a read error. This chain connects TRBV25-1 to TRBJ1-4; D not certain. Germline CDR1 MGHDK, CDR2 SYGVNS. The CDR3 contains 13 residues. The CDR3 here is CASTNHPNGKLFF. The CDR3 DNA sequence: TGTGCCAGCACGAATCATCCGAATGGAAAACTGTTTTTT.

This clonotype was seen more than once but under ten times. The chain uses TRBV5-1 and TRBJ1-5, with a tentative D call TRBD1 (6 bases). The CDR3 is 16 residues long. Germline CDR1 reads SGHRS; CDR2 reads YFSETQ. V was trimmed by 4 bases and J by 4 bases, leaving 18 bases between them. The CDR3 sequence is CASSAQGFQKNQPQHF. CDR3 nucleotides: TGCGCCAGCAGCGCCCAGGGGTTTCAGAAGAATCAGCCCCAGCATTTT.

In this sample, this clonotype turned up once. The chain recombines TRBV27 with TRBJ2-3, with TRBD2 as a possible D gene (5 bases). Germline assignment: CDR1 MNHEY and CDR2 SMNVEV (reference sequence). The CDR3 covers 17 residues. V lost 5 bases and J lost 0, with 18 bases in between. As DNA, the CDR3 is TGTGCCAGCAGTCCCTCGTTTGCGGGCCTTAGCACAGATACGCAGTATTTT. Its protein product is CASSPSFAGLSTDTQYF.

The sample holds a few counts of this clonotype. The genes are TRBV18 and TRBJ2-7; D call uncertain. V gave up 3 bases and J gave up 5 bases, with 8 bases separating them. This CDR3 spans 12 amino acids. The germline gives CDR1 KGHSH, CDR2 LQKENI. This CDR3 is CASSPINNEQYF. Written as DNA, the CDR3 is TGTGCCAGCTCACCCATCAACAACGAGCAGTACTTC.

V is TRBV5-1 and J is TRBJ1-2, with D hard to call. The length of the CDR3 is 15 residues. Germline CDR1 and CDR2: SGHRS and YFSETQ. V was shortened by 0 bases and J by 7 bases, with 16 bases between the two germline ends. CDR3 protein: CASSLVGENYGGYTF. The DNA for the CDR3 is TGCGCCAGCAGCTTGGTTGGAGAGAACTATGGTGGCTACACCTTC.

This chain joins TRBV28 and TRBJ1-1, with D maybe TRBD1 (6 bases). This CDR3 comprises 13 residues. The V and J ends lost 8 bases and 1 base respectively, with 11 bases between them. The germline CDR1 and CDR2 sequences are MDHEN and SYDVKM. CDR3 residues: CASGHRANTEAFF. Here the CDR3 DNA reads TGTGCCAGCGGTCACAGGGCGAACACTGAAGCTTTCTTT.

The chain links TRBV5-5 to TRBJ2-5; D gene ambiguous. Germline CDR1 is SGHKS and CDR2 is YYEKEE (reference sequence). The CDR3 is made up of 15 amino acids. V lost 2 bases to trimming and J lost 0 bases, with 11 bases between them. The CDR3 spells CASSFLDRYQETQYF. The CDR3, as DNA: TGTGCCAGCAGCTTTCTCGACCGTTACCAAGAGACCCAGTACTTC.

V gene TRBV7-9 combines with J gene TRBJ1-6; D unresolved. CDR3 length: 14 residues. From germline, CDR1 is SEHNR and CDR2 FQNEAQ (reference sequence). V lost 2 bases and J 8 bases, leaving 10 bases between the germline ends. The CDR3 DNA is TGTGCCAGCAGCTTATCGGCCGGATATTCACCCCTCCACTTT. The encoded protein is CASSLSAGYSPLHF.

V gene TRBV5-1 combines with J gene TRBJ2-7; D remains unclear. V gave up 4 bases and J gave up 2 bases, with 13 bases separating them. Germline V lookup: CDR1 SGHRS, CDR2 YFSETQ. This CDR3 comprises 14 residues. In DNA, the CDR3 is TGCGCCAGCAGCGTGGAGTTGGGGACCTACGAGCAGTACTTC. Protein product: CASSVELGTYEQYF.

This chain links TRBV6-5 with TRBJ1-5, with no clear D. The CDR3 has 14 residues. CDR1 and CDR2 (germline): MNHEY, SVGAGI. V lost 6 bases to trimming and J lost 0 bases, with 9 bases between them. CDR3 DNA: TGTGCCAGCAGAAAGCTGAATAGCAATCAGCCCCAGCATTTT. Its translation: CASRKLNSNQPQHF.

The sample holds a few counts of this clonotype. The chain uses TRBV29-1 and TRBJ2-3; maybe TRBD1 (5 bases). V lost 1 base to trimming and J lost 0 bases, with 11 bases between them. The germline V gene encodes CDR1 SQVTM and CDR2 ANQGSEA. This CDR3 comprises 15 residues. CDR3 nucleotides: TGCAGCGTTGAAGGGACACCCGCTAGCACAGATACGCAGTATTTT. Amino acids: CSVEGTPASTDTQYF.

This chain joins TRBV20-1 and TRBJ2-3; D is undetermined. In germline, CDR1 is DFQATT, CDR2 SNEGSKA (reference sequence). The CDR3 contains 12 residues. Trimming left V 3 bases short and J 4 bases short, with 8 bases between. The CDR3 protein is CSASPGSDTQYF. DNA of the CDR3: TGCAGTGCTAGCCCGGGTTCAGATACGCAGTATTTT.

The CDR3 sequence is CATREDADNEQFF. CDR3 nucleotide sequence: TGTGCCACAAGAGAGGACGCGGACAATGAGCAGTTCTTC. The chain is built from TRBV10-3 and TRBJ2-1; D call uncertain. Between the trimmed V and J ends, which lost 10 bases and 5 bases, there was a span of 15 bases. This CDR3 comprises 13 residues. In germline, CDR1 is ENHRY, CDR2 SYGVKD.

Comments on this clonotype: This may arise from a read error, as a much more abundant clone is one base away. The chain recombines TRBV4-2 with TRBJ2-2; maybe TRBD2 (6 bases). Germline values: CDR1 LGHNA, CDR2 YNFKEQ. The CDR3 runs to 15 residues. In DNA, the CDR3 is TGTGCCAGCAGCCAAGTGGAGGGGTTCACCGTGGAGCTGTTTTTT. Protein sequence: CASSQVEGFTVELFF.

The chain couples TRBV18 to TRBJ1-5; perhaps TRBD1 as D (5 bases). The CDR3 has 13 residues. The ends were cut back, 3 bases at V and 5 bases at J, with 8 bases in the middle. Germline-derived CDR1 and CDR2 are KGHSH and LQKENI. CDR3 nucleotides: TGTGCCAGCTCACCGGCGGGGGATCAGCCCCAGCATTTT. It translates to CASSPAGDQPQHF.

The CDR3 DNA follows: TGCAGCGTTGGAGGTAGCGGCTCTGGGGCCAACGTCCTGACTTTC. Translated: CSVGGSGSGANVLTF. The chain carries TRBV29-1 and TRBJ2-6; D may be TRBD2 (6 bases). V was cut by 4 bases and J by 0 bases, with 10 bases left in between. CDR1 SQVTM and CDR2 ANQGSEA come from the germline V gene. CDR3 length: 15 residues. Supplemented by reference TRBV29-1 and TRBJ2-6, the full variable domain reads SAVISQKPSRDICQRGTSLTIQCQVDSQVTMMFWYRQQPGQSLTLIATANQGSEATYESGFVIDKFPISRPNLTFSTLTVSNMSPEDSSIYLCSVGGSGSGANVLTFGAGSRLTVL.